Presented here are 2 T cell receptor beta chains from one specimen sequenced in a study of T cells after yellow fever vaccination. TCRdb recomputed calls from the 5' RACE reads with MiXCR, one row per CDR3 protein. This sample yields 400,000 or so distinct CDR3 sequences, of which more than 5.5% are seen a single time; over 14% belongs to the top ten. Sequencing used PBMCs, obtained 5 days after the yellow fever booster vaccination. The receptor set was obtained from a man aged 25 to 40 who received the YFV17D yellow fever vaccine.

In the case of this clonotype: This may be a read error, as it is one base from a much larger clone. Likely a read error: the CDR3 ends without its conserved phenylalanine or tryptophan. This chain uses TRBV5-6 with TRBJ2-4, with TRBD2 identical over 7 bases. The germline CDR1 and CDR2 sequences are SGHDT and YYEEEE. CDR3 length equals 14 residues. V lost 1 base, J lost 7 bases, and 5 bases stayed unmatched. CDR3 in amino acids: CASSLRTSRNIQYS. In nucleotides, the CDR3 is TGTGCCAGCAGCTTGCGGACTAGTCGGAACATTCAGTACTCC.

V is TRBV20-1 and J is TRBJ2-3; 10 bases line up with TRBD2. Germline-derived CDR1 and CDR2 are DFQATT and SNEGSKA (reference sequence). The CDR3 covers 14 residues. V was pared by 7 bases and J by 4 bases, with 8 bases of the junction left unmatched. CDR3 sequence: CSGQASGGADTQYF. CDR3 DNA sequence: TGCAGTGGGCAGGCCAGCGGGGGGGCAGATACGCAGTATTTT.